The sequence of this T cell receptor (beta chain) was determined in a study of blood T cell repertoires in COVID-19. Clones were read by immunoSEQ multiplex PCR, and TCRdb kept only the in-frame ones, dropping some. Among approximately 290,000 clones listed, approximately 91% were seen once. CDR3 length: 16 residues. The ends were cut back, 3 bases at V and 0 bases at J, with 14 bases in the middle. Germline loops: CDR1 SGHVS, CDR2 FQNEAQ. Sequencing was carried out using peripheral blood. The rearrangement links TRBV7-8 to TRBJ1-1; D is unresolved. The sequence came from a woman aged 55-75 years with acute or convalescent COVID-19. For the CDR3, the DNA is TGTGCCAGCAGCTTTAGCGACGGGATCATGAACACTGAAGCTTTCTTT. Amino acid sequence: CASSFSDGIMNTEAFF.